The 9 T cell receptor beta chains below were found in one sample sequenced in a study of blood T cells in healthy people across ages. A second PCR, run for about 7 to 11 cycles, used a sample-barcoded 5' primer plus a J-beta primer mix. TCRdb reanalysed the 5' RACE reads using MiXCR and keeps one entry per CDR3 protein. In the table there are 700,000 to 1,000,000 distinct CDR3 sequences, 40% to 50% of which are singletons. Sample: blood. Receptor source: a man aged 55 to 70 in good health.

This clonotype was seen more than once but under ten times. A much bigger clone sits one base away, suggesting this may be a read error. The chain employs TRBV2 and TRBJ2-3; D call uncertain. Trimming took 6 bases from V and 4 from J, leaving 14 bases between them. CDR1 is SNHLY and CDR2 is FYNNEI in the germline V gene. The CDR3 totals 14 residues. CDR3 bases: TGTGCCAGCAGGGTACGAGTATCCGCAGATACGCAGTATTTT. Its protein is CASRVRVSADTQYF.

In this sample, this clonotype turned up a few times. V is TRBV4-3 and J is TRBJ2-4; D might be TRBD2 (5 bases). The better agreement between TRBJ2-7 and the DNA end casts doubt on the J call. The V gene's germline CDR1 is LGHNA and CDR2 YSLEER. The CDR3 is 13 amino acids. This chain's CDR3 is CASSWQAGGEQYF. The CDR3 bases are TGCGCCAGCAGCTGGCAGGCGGGCGGCGAGCAGTACTTC.

This clonotype was seen a few times. V is TRBV5-1 and J is TRBJ2-7; 10 bases line up with TRBD1. V lost 0 bases, J lost 5 bases, and 8 bases stayed unmatched. The CDR3 extends over 16 amino acids. The germline V gene has CDR1 SGHRS and CDR2 YFSETQ. CDR3 in amino acids: CASSLGKRTGGHEQYF. CDR3 nucleotides: TGCGCCAGCAGCTTGGGGAAAAGGACAGGGGGGCACGAGCAGTACTTC.

The V gene is TRBV20-1, the J gene TRBJ2-5; D not resolved. Trimming cost V 0 bases and J 0 bases, with 8 bases left between them. This CDR3 region has 14 residues. Germline V gene lookup returns CDR1 DFQATT and CDR2 SNEGSKA (reference sequence). CDR3: CSARDLKNQETQYF. The CDR3 nucleotides are TGCAGTGCTAGAGATCTGAAAAACCAAGAGACCCAGTACTTC.

This chain links TRBV29-1 with TRBJ2-5; D gene ambiguous. Per germline, CDR1 SQVTM and CDR2 ANQGSEA. V lost 4 bases and J 0 bases, leaving 9 bases between the germline ends. The CDR3 consists of 13 residues. The CDR3 DNA sequence: TGCAGCGTTGTTGGCAAGTACCAAGAGACCCAGTACTTC. Protein product: CSVVGKYQETQYF.

V usage is TRBV7-2 and J usage is TRBJ2-3; maybe TRBD2 (6 bases). In germline, CDR1 is SGHTA, CDR2 FQGNSA. This CDR3 is 15 amino acids long. Trimming left V 2 bases short and J 1 base short, with 10 bases between. The CDR3 DNA is TGTGCCAGCAGCTTAACGGGGGTAGGCACAGATACGCAGTATTTT. Encoded protein: CASSLTGVGTDTQYF.

In this sample, this clonotype turned up a few times. The chain couples TRBV5-6 to TRBJ2-7, with TRBD1 identical over 10 bases. Germline V gives CDR1 SGHDT, CDR2 YYEEEE. The CDR3 runs to 15 residues. V trimming: 1 base; J trimming: 9 bases; junction bases outside the gene matches: 10. In nucleotides, the CDR3 is TGTGCCAGCAGCTTGTCCGGGACAGGGGATTTAGGGCAGTACTTC. Protein: CASSLSGTGDLGQYF.

Only a few counts were recorded for this clonotype. DNA for the CDR3: TGCAGCGTTGCATCTGGAGATCAGCCCCAGCATTTT. This sequence encodes CSVASGDQPQHF. This chain uses TRBV29-1 with TRBJ1-5; D remains unclear. Trimming shortened V by 4 bases and J by 5 bases, and 9 bases separated the two germline ends. The germline V gene has CDR1 SQVTM and CDR2 ANQGSEA. The CDR3 totals 12 residues.

The chain combines TRBV5-1 with TRBJ2-2; D is tentatively TRBD1 or TRBD2 (5 bases each). The V end was cut by 4 bases, the J end by 6 bases, with 13 bases between. Germline V gene sequence: CDR1 SGHRS, CDR2 YFSETQ. The CDR3 totals 14 residues. The CDR3 sequence: CASSERRGAGELFF. For the CDR3, the DNA is TGCGCCAGCAGCGAGAGACGGGGCGCCGGGGAGCTGTTTTTT.